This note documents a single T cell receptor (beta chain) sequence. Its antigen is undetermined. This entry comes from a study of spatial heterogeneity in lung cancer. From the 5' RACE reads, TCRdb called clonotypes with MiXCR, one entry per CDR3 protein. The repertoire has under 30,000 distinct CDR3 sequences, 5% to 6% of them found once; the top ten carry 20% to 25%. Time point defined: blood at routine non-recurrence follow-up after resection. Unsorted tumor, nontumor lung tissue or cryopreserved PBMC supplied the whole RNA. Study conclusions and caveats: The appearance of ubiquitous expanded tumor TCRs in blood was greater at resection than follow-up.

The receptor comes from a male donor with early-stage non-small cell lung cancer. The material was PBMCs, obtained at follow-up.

The CDR3: CASSSPGTGNNEQFF. The CDR3 DNA sequence: TGCGCCAGCAGCTCCCCCGGGACAGGGAATAATGAGCAGTTCTTC. This chain links TRBV5-1 with TRBJ2-1; 9 bases line up with TRBD1. Looked up from germline, CDR1 is SGHRS and CDR2 is YFSETQ. V gave up 3 bases and J gave up 7 bases; unmatched junction bases: 8. This CDR3 contains 15 residues. Variable domain in full (rest from reference TRBV5-1 and TRBJ2-1): KAGVTQTPRYLIKTRGQQVTLSCSPISGHRSVSWYQQTPGQGLQFLFEYFSETQRNKGNFPGRFSGRQFSNSRSEMNVSTLELGDSALYLCASSSPGTGNNEQFFGPGTRLTVL.